Shown below are 29 T cell receptor beta chains from a single sample sequenced in a study of blood T cell repertoires in COVID-19. The protocol was immunoSEQ multiplex PCR, while the TCRdb copy is restricted to in-frame clones and leaves out a portion. The sample records some 190,000 clones, over 70% being singletons. The source material was PBMCs or T cells enriched from blood (not recorded which). The receptors were gathered from a man aged 60-69 years who had been exposed to COVID-19.

This clone has just one count. The rearrangement joins TRBV7-2 to TRBJ1-2; 7 bases are a match to TRBD1. CDR3 length equals 16 residues. CDR1 and CDR2 (germline): SGHTA, FQGNSA. Germline trimming cut 2 bases from V and 4 bases from J; bases unmatched to any gene: 10. The CDR3 DNA is TGTGCCAGCAGCTTACGATCCGGGACAGACTTCTATGGCTACACCTTC. Protein: CASSLRSGTDFYGYTF.

The CDR3 loop is CASSPGGTVYNEQFF. CDR3 DNA sequence: TGTGCCAGCAGCCCAGGGGGGACAGTCTACAATGAGCAGTTCTTC. The chain uses TRBV7-2 and TRBJ2-1; TRBD1 might be the D (7 bases). The CDR3 extends over 15 amino acids. Trimming took 5 bases from V and 3 from J, leaving 14 bases between them. Per germline, CDR1 SGHTA and CDR2 FQGNSA.

The chain is built from TRBV7-2 and TRBJ1-4; the D gene is possibly TRBD1 (5 bases). With 1 base removed from V and 8 bases from J, the gap between germline ends came to 14 bases. CDR3 length: 15 residues. Germline-derived CDR1 and CDR2 are SGHTA and FQGNSA. CDR3 protein: CASSLEGRVAEKLFF. CDR3 in DNA: TGTGCCAGCAGCTTAGAGGGCAGGGTCGCGGAAAAACTGTTTTTT.

The gene calls are TRBV6-5 and TRBJ2-7, with 7 bases that match TRBD1. From germline, CDR1 is MNHEY and CDR2 SVGAGI. This CDR3 has 15 amino acids. After removal of 6 bases from V and 4 bases from J, the junction contained 12 bases not matched to a gene. This CDR3 reads CASSRGTARDYEQYF. The CDR3 DNA reads TGTGCCAGCAGCCGAGGGACAGCAAGGGATTACGAGCAGTACTTC.

This rearrangement joins TRBV9 to TRBJ1-6; the match to TRBD1 covers 9 bases. Looked up from germline, CDR1 is SGDLS and CDR2 is YYNGEE. V dropped 0 bases and J dropped 8; count of bases not matched to a gene: 3. The CDR3 runs to 15 residues. CDR3 nucleotide sequence: TGTGCCAGCAGCGTAGCTACAGGGGGCGATTCACCCCTCCACTTT. Protein: CASSVATGGDSPLHF.

The rearrangement joins TRBV2 to TRBJ2-7; D might be TRBD2 (5 bases). Germline values: CDR1 SNHLY, CDR2 FYNNEI. Trimming shortened V by 5 bases and J by 2 bases, and 16 bases separated the two germline ends. This CDR3 spans 15 amino acids. The CDR3 region is CASSSQLTITYEQYF. The CDR3, as DNA: TGTGCCAGCAGTTCTCAGCTGACTATTACCTACGAGCAGTACTTC.

The table lists this clone with a count of one. The J gene is TRBJ1-5, the V gene TRBV30; D gene uncertain. Germline V lookup: CDR1 GTSNPN, CDR2 SVGIG (reference sequence). V was clipped by 0 bases and J by 2 bases, with 11 bases between them. This CDR3 region has 15 residues. CDR3 in amino acids: CAWSVARTGNQPQHF. DNA for the CDR3: TGTGCCTGGAGTGTAGCCAGGACTGGCAATCAGCCCCAGCATTTT.

The chain employs TRBV9 and TRBJ2-2; 9 bases are a match to TRBD2. The V gene's germline CDR1 is SGDLS and CDR2 YYNGEE. J gave up 1 base and V 0 bases, and 4 bases lay outside the gene matches. The CDR3 is 17 amino acids. CDR3 loop: CASSVGLAGLNTGELFF. Written as DNA, the CDR3 is TGTGCCAGCAGCGTAGGGCTAGCGGGACTGAACACCGGGGAGCTGTTTTTT. Supplemented by reference TRBV9 and TRBJ2-2, the full variable domain reads DSGVTQTPKHLITATGQRVTLRCSPRSGDLSVYWYQQSLDQGLQFLIQYYNGEERAKGNILERFSAQQFPDLHSELNLSSLELGDSALYFCASSVGLAGLNTGELFFGEGSRLTVL.

This clone was counted a few times. This rearrangement joins TRBV28 to TRBJ1-5; a weak D match, TRBD1 (5 bases). Germline CDR1 MDHEN, CDR2 SYDVKM. The CDR3 has 15 residues. Trimming shortened V by 0 bases and J by 5 bases, and 11 bases separated the two germline ends. The CDR3 is CASSLWGGDDQPQHF. DNA for the CDR3: TGTGCCAGCAGTTTATGGGGGGGGGACGATCAGCCCCAGCATTTT.

The V and J genes are TRBV19 and TRBJ2-3; tentative D call: TRBD1 (6 bases). Germline loops: CDR1 LNHDA, CDR2 SQIVND (reference sequence). This CDR3 is 11 amino acids long. The ends were cut back, 6 bases at V and 9 bases at J, with 10 bases in the middle. The CDR3, as DNA: TGTGCCAGTAGCGACAGGAAAACGCAGTATTTT. This sequence encodes CASSDRKTQYF. The variable domain in full, with the rest retrieved from reference TRBV19 and TRBJ2-3, is DGGITQSPKYLFRKEGQNVTLSCEQNLNHDAMYWYRQDPGQGLRLIYYSQIVNDFQKGDIAEGYSVSREKKESFPLTVTSAQKNPTAFYLCASSDRKTQYFGPGTRLTVL.

This clone appeared once. This chain connects TRBV7-6 to TRBJ2-3; TRBD1 matches at 9 bases. Germline CDR1 reads SGHVS; CDR2 reads FNYEAQ. The CDR3 runs to 16 residues. Trimming at V came to 5 bases and at J to 4 bases, leaving 10 bases not matched to a gene. DNA of the CDR3: TGTGCCAGCAGCATCGGGACAGGGATTCCCGCAGATACGCAGTATTTT. The encoded protein is CASSIGTGIPADTQYF.

The chain recombines TRBV7-2 with TRBJ2-2; no reliable D call. Germline values: CDR1 SGHTA, CDR2 FQGNSA. Deletions cut 1 base from V and 0 bases from J, with 9 bases between. The length of the CDR3 is 16 residues. CDR3 in DNA: TGTGCCAGCAGCTTAGTTCTGGGCTCGAACACCGGGGAGCTGTTTTTT. This encodes CASSLVLGSNTGELFF. Together with reference TRBV7-2 and TRBJ2-2, the CDR3 gives the full variable domain: GAGVSQSPSNKVTEKGKDVELRCDPISGHTALYWYRQSLGQGLEFLIYFQGNSAPDKSGLPSDRFSAERTGGSVSTLTIQRTQQEDSAVYLCASSLVLGSNTGELFFGEGSRLTVL.

This rearrangement joins TRBV12-3 or TRBV12-4 to TRBJ1-3; D remains unclear. Trimming removed 2 bases from V and 7 bases from J, with 9 bases in between. The CDR3 extends over 13 amino acids. Here the CDR3 DNA reads TGTGCCAGCAGTTTAAACGGGTTGAACACCATATATTTT. Translation: CASSLNGLNTIYF.

The chain joins TRBV15 to TRBJ2-5; a weak D match, TRBD2 (5 bases). The CDR3 extends over 13 amino acids. Looked up from germline, CDR1 is LNHNV and CDR2 is YYDKDF (reference sequence). The V end lost 3 bases, the J end lost 5 bases, and 10 bases lay between the germline ends. For the CDR3, the DNA is TGTGCCACCAGCAGGGATTCGGGGGAGACCCAGTACTTC. The encoded protein is CATSRDSGETQYF.

In its sample, this clone was seen a few times. The rearrangement joins TRBV19 to TRBJ1-5; 8 positions agree with TRBD1. This CDR3 comprises 15 residues. V lost 4 bases, J lost 5 bases, and 7 bases stayed unmatched. Germline V gene sequence: CDR1 LNHDA, CDR2 SQIVND (reference sequence). In DNA form, the CDR3 reads TGTGCCAGTAGTACGAGGACAGGGCCCCATCAGCCCCAGCATTTT. Its protein product is CASSTRTGPHQPQHF. Full variable domain (outside the CDR3, taken from reference TRBV19 and TRBJ1-5): DGGITQSPKYLFRKEGQNVTLSCEQNLNHDAMYWYRQDPGQGLRLIYYSQIVNDFQKGDIAEGYSVSREKKESFPLTVTSAQKNPTAFYLCASSTRTGPHQPQHFGDGTRLSIL.

CDR3 protein: CASSQRTGGNSPLHF. The CDR3 nucleotides read TGTGCCAGCAGCCAAAGGACGGGAGGGAATTCACCCCTCCACTTT. The V and J genes are TRBV3-1 (or the pseudogene TRBV3-2) and TRBJ1-6, with D unclear. Between the trimmed V and J ends, which lost 2 bases and 7 bases, there was a span of 12 bases. The CDR3 has 15 amino acids. Germline CDR1 reads LGHDT; CDR2 reads YNNKEL (reference sequence).

The chain has TRBV13 and TRBJ2-7; possibly TRBD2 for D (6 bases). Germline loops: CDR1 PRHDT, CDR2 FYEKMQ (reference sequence). Deletions cut 5 bases from V and 0 bases from J, with 17 bases between. This CDR3 contains 16 residues. The CDR3 is CASSEGGAGSSYEQYF. CDR3 DNA sequence: TGTGCCAGCAGCGAGGGTGGAGCCGGGAGCTCCTACGAGCAGTACTTC.

This chain uses TRBV9 with TRBJ2-3; TRBD1 matches at 8 bases. The junction had 4 bases not matched to a gene; V was cut back by 0 bases and J by 1 base. This CDR3 comprises 16 residues. Germline lookup yields CDR1 SGDLS and CDR2 YYNGEE. The CDR3 region has the DNA TGTGCCAGCAGCGTAGCTTCAGGGGGCGGCACAGATACGCAGTATTTT. Encoded protein: CASSVASGGGTDTQYF.

V gene TRBV6-6 combines with J gene TRBJ2-3, with TRBD2 matching 13 bases. The CDR3 contains 20 residues. V dropped 6 bases and J dropped 1; count of bases not matched to a gene: 16. From germline, CDR1 is MNHNY and CDR2 SVGAGI (reference sequence). CDR3 in amino acids: CASSKQTTSGRSMRTDTQYF. In nucleotides, the CDR3 is TGTGCCAGCAGCAAACAGACGACTAGCGGGAGGAGTATGCGCACAGATACGCAGTATTTT.

The genes are TRBV7-9 and TRBJ2-7, with D tentatively TRBD2 (5 bases). The V gene lost 1 base and the J gene lost 0 bases, with 16 bases spanning the gap. In germline, CDR1 is SEHNR, CDR2 FQNEAQ (reference sequence). This CDR3 is 17 amino acids long. CDR3 coding DNA: TGTGCCAGCAGCTTAGGATGGGAGCGGTCGAGCTCCTACGAGCAGTACTTC. It codes for CASSLGWERSSSYEQYF.

The table lists this clone with a few counts. The V call is TRBV9, the J call TRBJ2-1; TRBD2 agrees at 7 bases. Germline V gives CDR1 SGDLS, CDR2 YYNGEE. V trimming: 0 bases; J trimming: 15 bases; junction bases outside the gene matches: 9. The CDR3 has 13 residues. The CDR3 nucleotides read TGTGCCAGCAGCGTAGCGGATCGGGGGGATCTGTTCTTC. The encoded protein is CASSVADRGDLFF.

This chain connects TRBV10-1 to TRBJ2-2, with 7 bases fitting TRBD2. Trimming cost V 5 bases and J 4 bases; bases outside gene matches: 10. There are 16 residues in the CDR3. CDR1 WNHNN and CDR2 SYGVQD come from the germline V gene (reference sequence). CDR3 region: CASSSEPSGATGELFF. DNA for the CDR3: TGCGCCAGCAGTAGTGAACCCAGCGGGGCCACCGGGGAGCTGTTTTTT.

This clone showed up just a few times. This sequence joins TRBV2 and TRBJ2-5, with D maybe TRBD1 (5 bases). Trimming shortened V by 6 bases and J by 5 bases, and 7 bases separated the two germline ends. The CDR3 is 11 residues long. Germline V gene sequence: CDR1 SNHLY, CDR2 FYNNEI. CDR3 region: CASRKGETQYF. The CDR3 coding sequence is TGTGCCAGCAGGAAGGGGGAGACCCAGTACTTC.

This clone was seen more than once but under ten times. In DNA form, the CDR3 reads TGTGCCAGCAGTTTGGGCAGAGGGTATGGCTACACCTTC. It specifies CASSLGRGYGYTF. The V call is TRBV12-3 or TRBV12-4, the J call TRBJ1-2; D is ambiguous. V was shortened by 3 bases and J by 5 bases, with 10 bases between the two germline ends. This CDR3 is built from 13 residues.

This clone has a handful of counts. This CDR3 reads CAWMGQIGQPQHF. CDR3 bases: TGTGCCTGGATGGGACAGATCGGTCAGCCCCAGCATTTT. V is TRBV30 and J is TRBJ1-5, with 7 positions matching TRBD1. Germline-derived CDR1 and CDR2 are GTSNPN and SVGIG (reference sequence). Trimming removed 4 bases from V and 6 bases from J; junction bases left unmatched: 6. The CDR3 runs to 13 residues.

The chain carries TRBV6-5 and TRBJ1-5; a weak D match, TRBD1 (5 bases). In germline, CDR1 is MNHEY, CDR2 SVGAGI. Trimming removed 8 bases from V and 2 bases from J, with 7 bases in between. This CDR3 spans 12 amino acids. The CDR3 is CASGGGNQPQHF. CDR3 bases: TGTGCCAGCGGGGGGGGCAATCAGCCCCAGCATTTT.

The chain joins TRBV7-8 to TRBJ2-1, with D maybe TRBD2 (6 bases). The CDR3 is made up of 15 amino acids. V lost 2 bases, J lost 2 bases, and 10 bases lay in between. Germline CDR1 and CDR2: SGHVS and FQNEAQ. CDR3 amino acids: CASSLLGGAYNEQFF. CDR3 nucleotides: TGTGCCAGCAGCTTACTGGGAGGCGCCTACAATGAGCAGTTCTTC.

V gene TRBV11-3 combines with J gene TRBJ2-3; 7 bases agree with TRBD1. Germline lookup yields CDR1 SGHNT and CDR2 YENEEA. V trimming: 3 bases; J trimming: 0 bases; junction bases outside the gene matches: 3. This CDR3 has 15 amino acids. This CDR3 is CASSFSQGSTDTQYF. CDR3 DNA: TGTGCCAGCAGCTTCTCACAGGGGAGCACAGATACGCAGTATTTT.

This chain links TRBV27 with TRBJ2-1; D uncertain. The CDR3 has 14 amino acids. Germline CDR1 and CDR2: MNHEY and SMNVEV (reference sequence). Trimming shortened V by 6 bases and J by 6 bases, and 15 bases separated the two germline ends. CDR3 region: CASSNHRLSNEQFF. CDR3 nucleotides: TGTGCCAGCAGCAATCATCGACTGAGCAATGAGCAGTTCTTC.